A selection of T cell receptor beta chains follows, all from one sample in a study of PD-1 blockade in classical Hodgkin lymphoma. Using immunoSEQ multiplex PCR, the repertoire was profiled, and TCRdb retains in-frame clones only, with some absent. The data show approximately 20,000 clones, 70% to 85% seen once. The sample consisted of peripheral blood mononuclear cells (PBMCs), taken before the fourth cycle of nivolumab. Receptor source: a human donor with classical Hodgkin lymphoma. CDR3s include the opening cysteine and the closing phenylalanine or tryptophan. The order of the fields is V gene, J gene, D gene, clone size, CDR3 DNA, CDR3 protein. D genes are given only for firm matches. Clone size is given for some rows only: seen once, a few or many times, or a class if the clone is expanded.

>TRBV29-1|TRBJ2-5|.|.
TGCAGCGTTGAAGCAACAGCTCAAGAGACCCAGTACTTC
CSVEATAQETQYF
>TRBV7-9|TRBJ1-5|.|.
TGTGCCAGCAGCAACCGGGACGGCAATCAGCCCCAGCATTTT
CASSNRDGNQPQHF
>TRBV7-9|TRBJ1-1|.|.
TGTGCCAGCAGCTTAGCAGGTAATGAAGCTTTCTTT
CASSLAGNEAFF
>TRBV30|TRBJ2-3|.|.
TGTGCCTGGATGTCCCAGGGGAGTTGGGATACGCAGTATTTT
CAWMSQGSWDTQYF
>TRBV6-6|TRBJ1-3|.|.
TGTGCCAGCACAATGCAAGCCCAGAGCTCTGGAAACACCATATATTTT
CASTMQAQSSGNTIYF
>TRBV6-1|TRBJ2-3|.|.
TGTGCCAGCAGTGACGGACCCCGAGGGGGGGATACGCAGTATTTT
CASSDGPRGGDTQYF
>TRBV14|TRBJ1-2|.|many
TGTGCCAGCAGCCCATCTAACTATGGCTACACCTTC
CASSPSNYGYTF
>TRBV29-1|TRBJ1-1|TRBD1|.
TGCAGCGTTGAGGGACAGGGCGCCTTAGCTTTCTTT
CSVEGQGALAFF
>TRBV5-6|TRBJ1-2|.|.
TGTGCCAGCAGCTTGGGACAACCGAACTATGGCTACACCTTC
CASSLGQPNYGYTF
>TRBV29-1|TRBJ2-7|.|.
TGCAGCGTTGAAGCACGGAGCTCCTACGAGCAGTACTTC
CSVEARSSYEQYF
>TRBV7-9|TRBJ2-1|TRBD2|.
TGTGCCAGCAGCCCCCAAGGGGGGACTAGCGGGAGGAATGAGCAGTTCTTC
CASSPQGGTSGRNEQFF
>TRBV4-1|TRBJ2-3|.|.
TGCGCCAGCAGCCTAGAGGTCCGATCAGATACGCAGTATTTT
CASSLEVRSDTQYF
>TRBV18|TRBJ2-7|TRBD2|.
TGTGCCAGCTCACCATTAGGACTAGGGAACGAGCAGTACTTC
CASSPLGLGNEQYF